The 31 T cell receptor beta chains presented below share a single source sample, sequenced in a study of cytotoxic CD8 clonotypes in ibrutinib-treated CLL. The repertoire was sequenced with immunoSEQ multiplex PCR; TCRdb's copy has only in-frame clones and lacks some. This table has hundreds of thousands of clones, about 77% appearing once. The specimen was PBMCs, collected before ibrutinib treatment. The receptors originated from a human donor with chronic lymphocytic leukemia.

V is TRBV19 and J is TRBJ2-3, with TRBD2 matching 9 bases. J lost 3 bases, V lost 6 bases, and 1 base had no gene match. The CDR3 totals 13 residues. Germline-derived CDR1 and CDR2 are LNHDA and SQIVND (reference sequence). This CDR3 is CASSLAGTDTQYF. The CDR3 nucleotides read TGTGCCAGTAGCCTAGCGGGAACAGATACGCAGTATTTT.

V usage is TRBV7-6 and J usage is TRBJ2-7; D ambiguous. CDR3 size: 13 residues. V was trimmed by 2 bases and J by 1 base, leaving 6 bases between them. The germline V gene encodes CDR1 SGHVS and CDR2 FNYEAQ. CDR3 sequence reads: CASSLSRSYEQYF. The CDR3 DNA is TGTGCCAGCAGCTTATCGAGATCCTACGAGCAGTACTTC.

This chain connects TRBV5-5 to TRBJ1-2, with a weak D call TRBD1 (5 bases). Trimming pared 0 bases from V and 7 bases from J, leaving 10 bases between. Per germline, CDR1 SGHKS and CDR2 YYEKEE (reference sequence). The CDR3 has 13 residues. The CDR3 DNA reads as TGTGCCAGCAGCTTGGCCGGGGCGGGTGGCTACACCTTC. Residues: CASSLAGAGGYTF.

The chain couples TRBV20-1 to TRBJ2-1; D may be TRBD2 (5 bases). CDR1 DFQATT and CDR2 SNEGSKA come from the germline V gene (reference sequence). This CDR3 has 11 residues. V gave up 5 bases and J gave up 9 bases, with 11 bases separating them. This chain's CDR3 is CSASPRGEQFF. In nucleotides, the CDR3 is TGCAGTGCTTCCCCTCGGGGTGAGCAGTTCTTC.

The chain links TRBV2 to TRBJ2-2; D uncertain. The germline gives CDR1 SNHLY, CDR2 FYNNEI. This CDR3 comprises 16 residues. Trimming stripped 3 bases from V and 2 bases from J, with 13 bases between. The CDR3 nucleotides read TGTGCCAGCAGTGAGAGGCGCATCCGTAACACCGGGGAGCTGTTTTTT. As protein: CASSERRIRNTGELFF.

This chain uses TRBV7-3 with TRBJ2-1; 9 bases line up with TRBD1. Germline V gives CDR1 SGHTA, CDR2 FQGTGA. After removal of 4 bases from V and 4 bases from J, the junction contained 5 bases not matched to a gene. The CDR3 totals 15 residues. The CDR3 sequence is CASSSTGTGYNEQFF. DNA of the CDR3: TGTGCCAGCAGCTCGACCGGGACAGGGTACAATGAGCAGTTCTTC.

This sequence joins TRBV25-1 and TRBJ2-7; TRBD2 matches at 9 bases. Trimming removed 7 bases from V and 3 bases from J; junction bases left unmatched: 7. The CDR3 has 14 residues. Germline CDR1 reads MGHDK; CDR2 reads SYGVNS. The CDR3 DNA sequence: TGTGCCAGCAATCCAGCGGGAGGCTTCTACGAGCAGTACTTC. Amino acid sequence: CASNPAGGFYEQYF.

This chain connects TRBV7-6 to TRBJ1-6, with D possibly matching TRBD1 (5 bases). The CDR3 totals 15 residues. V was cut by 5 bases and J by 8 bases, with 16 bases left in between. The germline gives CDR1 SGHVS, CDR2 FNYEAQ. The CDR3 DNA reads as TGTGCCAGCAGCATGGTGCAGGGATTGGATTCACCCCTCCACTTT. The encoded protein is CASSMVQGLDSPLHF. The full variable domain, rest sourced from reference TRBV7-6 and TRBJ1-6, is GAGVSQSPRYKVTKRGQDVALRCDPISGHVSLYWYRQALGQGPEFLTYFNYEAQQDKSGLPNDRFSAERPEGSISTLTIQRTEQRDSAMYRCASSMVQGLDSPLHFGNGTRLTVT.

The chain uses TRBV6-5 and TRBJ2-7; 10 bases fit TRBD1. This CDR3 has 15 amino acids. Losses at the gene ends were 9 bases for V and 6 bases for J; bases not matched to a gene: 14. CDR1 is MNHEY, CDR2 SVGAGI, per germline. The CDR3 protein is CASGRSGTGVVEQYF. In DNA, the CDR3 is TGTGCCAGTGGTAGATCCGGGACAGGGGTGGTCGAGCAGTACTTC.

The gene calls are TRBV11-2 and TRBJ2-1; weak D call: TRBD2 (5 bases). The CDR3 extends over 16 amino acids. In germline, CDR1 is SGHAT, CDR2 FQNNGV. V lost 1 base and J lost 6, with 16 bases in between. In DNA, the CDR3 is TGTGCCAGCAGCTTAGGAGGAGCGCTAGCAATCAATGAGCAGTTCTTC. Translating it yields CASSLGGALAINEQFF.

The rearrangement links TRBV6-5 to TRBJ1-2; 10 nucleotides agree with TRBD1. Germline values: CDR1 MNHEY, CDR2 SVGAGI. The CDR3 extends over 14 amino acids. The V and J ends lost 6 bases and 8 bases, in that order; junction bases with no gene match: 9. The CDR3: CASRFRQGAVGYTF. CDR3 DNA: TGTGCCAGCAGATTCCGACAGGGGGCCGTAGGCTACACCTTC.

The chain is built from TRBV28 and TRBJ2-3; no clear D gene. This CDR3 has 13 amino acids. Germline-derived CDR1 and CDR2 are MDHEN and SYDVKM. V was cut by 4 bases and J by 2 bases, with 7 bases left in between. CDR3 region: CASSSPATDTQYF. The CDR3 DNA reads TGTGCCAGCAGTTCCCCCGCCACAGATACGCAGTATTTT.

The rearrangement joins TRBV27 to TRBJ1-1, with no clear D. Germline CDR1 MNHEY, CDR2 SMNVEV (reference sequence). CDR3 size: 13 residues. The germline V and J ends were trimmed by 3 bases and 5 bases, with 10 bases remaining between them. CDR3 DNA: TGTGCCAGCAGTTTTGGTCGGTATACTGAAGCTTTCTTT. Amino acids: CASSFGRYTEAFF.

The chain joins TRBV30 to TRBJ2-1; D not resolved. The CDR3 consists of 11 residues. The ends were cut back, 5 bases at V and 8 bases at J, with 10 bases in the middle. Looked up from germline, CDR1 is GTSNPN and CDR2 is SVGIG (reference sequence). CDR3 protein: CAWLKYHEQFF. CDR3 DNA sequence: TGTGCCTGGTTAAAGTATCATGAGCAGTTCTTC.

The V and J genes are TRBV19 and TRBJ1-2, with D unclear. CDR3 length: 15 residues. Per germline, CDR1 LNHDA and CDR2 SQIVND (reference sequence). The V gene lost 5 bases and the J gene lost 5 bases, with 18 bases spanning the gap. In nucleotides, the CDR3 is TGTGCCAGTAGTTCCCGTGTGGGTCCCCTTTATGGCTACACCTTC. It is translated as CASSSRVGPLYGYTF.

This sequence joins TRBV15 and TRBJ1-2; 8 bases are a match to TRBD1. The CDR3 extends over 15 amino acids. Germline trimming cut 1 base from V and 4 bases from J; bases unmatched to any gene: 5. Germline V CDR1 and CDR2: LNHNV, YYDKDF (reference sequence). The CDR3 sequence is CATSRGQGLGYGYTF. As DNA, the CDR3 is TGTGCCACCAGCAGAGGACAGGGGTTGGGCTATGGCTACACCTTC.

The CDR3 region has the DNA TGTGCCAGCAGTTTGAGGACTAGCGGGAGAAAAACCGGGGAGCTGTTTTTT. Amino acids: CASSLRTSGRKTGELFF. The chain is built from TRBV27 and TRBJ2-2, with 13 bases that match TRBD2. The ends lost 3 bases at V and 5 bases at J; junction bases unmatched: 6. The CDR3 loop spans 17 amino acids. CDR1 and CDR2 from the germline V gene are MNHEY and SMNVEV (reference sequence).

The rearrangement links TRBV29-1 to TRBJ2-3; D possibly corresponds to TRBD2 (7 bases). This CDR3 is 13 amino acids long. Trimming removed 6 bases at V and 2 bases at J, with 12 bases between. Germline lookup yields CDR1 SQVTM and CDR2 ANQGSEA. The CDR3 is CSVGGLLTDTQYF. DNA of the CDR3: TGCAGCGTGGGGGGGCTTCTCACAGATACGCAGTATTTT.

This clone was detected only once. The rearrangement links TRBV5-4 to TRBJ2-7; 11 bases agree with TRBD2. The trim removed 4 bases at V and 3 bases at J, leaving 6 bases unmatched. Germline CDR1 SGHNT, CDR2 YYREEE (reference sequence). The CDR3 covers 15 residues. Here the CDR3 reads CASSRSSGRNYEQYF. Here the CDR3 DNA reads TGTGCCAGCAGCAGATCTAGCGGGAGGAACTACGAGCAGTACTTC.

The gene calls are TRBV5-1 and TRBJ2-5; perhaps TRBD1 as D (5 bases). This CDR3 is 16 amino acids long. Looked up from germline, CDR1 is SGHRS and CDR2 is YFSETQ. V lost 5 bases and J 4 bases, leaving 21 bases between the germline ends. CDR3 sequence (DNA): TGCGCCAGCAGTAAAGGATCCTTAGGGGTTCCAGAGACCCAGTACTTC. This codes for CASSKGSLGVPETQYF. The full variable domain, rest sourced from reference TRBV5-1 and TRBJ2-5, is KAGVTQTPRYLIKTRGQQVTLSCSPISGHRSVSWYQQTPGQGLQFLFEYFSETQRNKGNFPGRFSGRQFSNSRSEMNVSTLELGDSALYLCASSKGSLGVPETQYFGPGTRLLVL.

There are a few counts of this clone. In DNA, the CDR3 is TGCAGCGTTCGGGGGAACACTGAAGCTTTCTTT. Translated, it gives CSVRGNTEAFF. The chain uses TRBV29-1 and TRBJ1-1; unclear D gene. The CDR3 consists of 11 residues. Between the trimmed V and J ends, which lost 5 bases and 1 base, there was a span of 5 bases. Germline V gives CDR1 SQVTM, CDR2 ANQGSEA. Supplemented by reference TRBV29-1 and TRBJ1-1, the full variable domain reads SAVISQKPSRDICQRGTSLTIQCQVDSQVTMMFWYRQQPGQSLTLIATANQGSEATYESGFVIDKFPISRPNLTFSTLTVSNMSPEDSSIYLCSVRGNTEAFFGQGTRLTVV.

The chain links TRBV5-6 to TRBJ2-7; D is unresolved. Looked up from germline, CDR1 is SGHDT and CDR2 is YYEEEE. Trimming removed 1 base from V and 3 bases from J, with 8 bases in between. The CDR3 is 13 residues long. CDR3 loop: CASSLNSFYEQYF. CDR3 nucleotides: TGTGCCAGCAGCTTGAACAGCTTCTACGAGCAGTACTTC.

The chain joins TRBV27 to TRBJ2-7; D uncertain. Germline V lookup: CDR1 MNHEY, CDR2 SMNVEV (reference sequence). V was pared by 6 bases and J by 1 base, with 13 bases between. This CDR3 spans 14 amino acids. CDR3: CASRSVKESYEQYF. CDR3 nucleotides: TGTGCCAGCAGATCCGTCAAGGAATCCTACGAGCAGTACTTC.

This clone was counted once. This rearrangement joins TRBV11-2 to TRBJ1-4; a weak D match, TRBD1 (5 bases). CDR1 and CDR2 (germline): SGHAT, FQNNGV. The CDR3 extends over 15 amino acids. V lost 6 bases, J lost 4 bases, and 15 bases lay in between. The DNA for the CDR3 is TGTGCCAGCAGTCTTAATGGGAGGGGTAATGAAAAACTGTTTTTT. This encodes CASSLNGRGNEKLFF.

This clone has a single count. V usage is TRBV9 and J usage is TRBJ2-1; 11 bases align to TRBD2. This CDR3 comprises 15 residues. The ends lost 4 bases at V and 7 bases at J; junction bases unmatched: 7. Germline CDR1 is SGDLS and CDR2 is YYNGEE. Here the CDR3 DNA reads TGTGCCAGCAGCCCTATTCGGACTAGCGGGAATGAGCAGTTCTTC. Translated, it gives CASSPIRTSGNEQFF.

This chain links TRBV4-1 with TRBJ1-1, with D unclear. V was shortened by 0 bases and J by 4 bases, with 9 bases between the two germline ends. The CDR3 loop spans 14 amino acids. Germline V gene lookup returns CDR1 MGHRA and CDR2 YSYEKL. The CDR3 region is CASSQDHGSTEAFF. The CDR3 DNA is TGCGCCAGCAGCCAAGATCATGGTAGCACTGAAGCTTTCTTT.

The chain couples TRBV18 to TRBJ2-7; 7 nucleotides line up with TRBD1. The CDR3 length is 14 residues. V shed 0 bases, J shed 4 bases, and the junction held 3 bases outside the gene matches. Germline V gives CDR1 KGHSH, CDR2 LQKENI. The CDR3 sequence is CASSPPWDSYEQYF. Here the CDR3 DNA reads TGTGCCAGCTCACCACCGTGGGACAGTTACGAGCAGTACTTC.

The CDR3 region has the DNA TGTGCCAGCAGTCCGGGACAGATTAGGACTGAAGCTTTCTTT. It encodes CASSPGQIRTEAFF. The V and J genes are TRBV27 and TRBJ1-1; 7 positions agree with TRBD1. Germline V CDR1 and CDR2: MNHEY, SMNVEV (reference sequence). V gave up 5 bases and J gave up 5 bases; unmatched junction bases: 8. The CDR3 is 14 amino acids.

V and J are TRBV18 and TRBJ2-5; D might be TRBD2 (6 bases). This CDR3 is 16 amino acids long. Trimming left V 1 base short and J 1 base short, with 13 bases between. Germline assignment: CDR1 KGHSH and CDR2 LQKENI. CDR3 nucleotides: TGTGCCAGCTCACCACGGGTAGTAGCGGCCCAAGAGACCCAGTACTTC. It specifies CASSPRVVAAQETQYF.

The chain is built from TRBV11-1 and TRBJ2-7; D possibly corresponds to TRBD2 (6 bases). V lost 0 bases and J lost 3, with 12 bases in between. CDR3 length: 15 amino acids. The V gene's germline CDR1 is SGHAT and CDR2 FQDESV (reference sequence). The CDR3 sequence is CASSLASGEGYEQYF. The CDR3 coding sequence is TGTGCCAGCAGCTTAGCTAGCGGAGAAGGCTACGAGCAGTACTTC.

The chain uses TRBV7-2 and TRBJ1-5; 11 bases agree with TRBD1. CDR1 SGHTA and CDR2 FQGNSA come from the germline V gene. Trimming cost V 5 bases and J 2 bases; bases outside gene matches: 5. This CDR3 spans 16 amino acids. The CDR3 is CASSPPGQGGNQPQHF. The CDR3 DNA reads TGTGCCAGCAGCCCACCGGGACAGGGGGGCAATCAGCCCCAGCATTTT.